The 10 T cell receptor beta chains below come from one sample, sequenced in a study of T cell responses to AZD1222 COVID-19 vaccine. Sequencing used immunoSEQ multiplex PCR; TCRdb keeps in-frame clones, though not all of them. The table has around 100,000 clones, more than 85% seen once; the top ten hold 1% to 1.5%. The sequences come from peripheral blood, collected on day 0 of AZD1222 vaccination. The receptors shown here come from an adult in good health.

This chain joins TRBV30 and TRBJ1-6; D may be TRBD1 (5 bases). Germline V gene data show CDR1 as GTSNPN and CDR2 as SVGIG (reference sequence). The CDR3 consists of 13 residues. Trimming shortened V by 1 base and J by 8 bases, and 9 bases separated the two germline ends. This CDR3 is CAWSGDGDSPLHF. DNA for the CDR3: TGTGCCTGGAGTGGGGACGGGGATTCACCCCTCCACTTT.

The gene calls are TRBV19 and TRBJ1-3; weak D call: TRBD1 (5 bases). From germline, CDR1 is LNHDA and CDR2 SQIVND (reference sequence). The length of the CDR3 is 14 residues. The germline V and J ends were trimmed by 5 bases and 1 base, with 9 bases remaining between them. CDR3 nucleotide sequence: TGTGCCAGTAGTGTCGACAGATCTGGAAACACCATATATTTT. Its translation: CASSVDRSGNTIYF.

The DNA of the CDR3 is TGTGCCAGCAGCTCCGGGACAGCCTCCTACGAGCAGTACTTC. This gives the protein CASSSGTASYEQYF. The gene calls are TRBV7-9 and TRBJ2-7; 7 bases map to TRBD1. Unmatched junction bases numbered 3, after V lost 4 bases and J lost 0 bases. The CDR3 extends over 14 amino acids. Per germline, CDR1 SEHNR and CDR2 FQNEAQ (reference sequence).

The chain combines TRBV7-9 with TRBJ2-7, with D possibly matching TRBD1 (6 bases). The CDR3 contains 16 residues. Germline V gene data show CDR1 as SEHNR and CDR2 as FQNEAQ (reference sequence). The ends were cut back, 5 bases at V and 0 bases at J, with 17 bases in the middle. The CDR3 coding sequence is TGTGCCAGCAGCCCCACGGCAGGGGCAGGCTCCTACGAGCAGTACTTC. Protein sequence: CASSPTAGAGSYEQYF.

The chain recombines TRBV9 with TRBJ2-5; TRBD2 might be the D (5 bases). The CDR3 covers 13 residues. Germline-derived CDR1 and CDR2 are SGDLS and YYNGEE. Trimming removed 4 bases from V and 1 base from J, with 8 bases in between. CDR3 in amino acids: CASSRGPQETQYF. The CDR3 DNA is TGTGCCAGCAGCCGAGGGCCCCAAGAGACCCAGTACTTC.

CDR3 sequence: CASSLSKGIGETQYF. The CDR3 DNA follows: TGTGCCAGCAGCTTAAGTAAAGGGATAGGCGAGACCCAGTACTTC. V usage is TRBV5-4 and J usage is TRBJ2-5; D gene unclear. Germline V gene sequence: CDR1 SGHNT, CDR2 YYREEE (reference sequence). This CDR3 contains 15 residues. Trimming took 2 bases from V and 5 from J, leaving 16 bases between them.

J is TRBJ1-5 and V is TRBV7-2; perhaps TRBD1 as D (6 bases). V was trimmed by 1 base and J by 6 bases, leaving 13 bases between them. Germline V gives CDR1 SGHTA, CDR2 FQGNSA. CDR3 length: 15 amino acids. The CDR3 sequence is CASSLDGGLSQPQHF. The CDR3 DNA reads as TGTGCCAGCAGCTTAGACGGGGGGCTTAGTCAGCCCCAGCATTTT.

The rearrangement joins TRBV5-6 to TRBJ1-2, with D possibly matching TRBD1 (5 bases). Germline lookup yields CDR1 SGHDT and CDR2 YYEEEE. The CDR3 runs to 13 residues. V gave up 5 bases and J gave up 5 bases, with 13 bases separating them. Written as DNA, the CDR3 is TGTGCCAGCAGTCCCGGGGGAGCTTATGGCTACACCTTC. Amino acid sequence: CASSPGGAYGYTF.

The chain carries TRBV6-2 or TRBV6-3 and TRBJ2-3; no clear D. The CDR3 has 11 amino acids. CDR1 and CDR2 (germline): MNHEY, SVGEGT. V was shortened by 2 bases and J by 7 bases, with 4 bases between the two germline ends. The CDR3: CASSYEYTQYF. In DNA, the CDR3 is TGTGCCAGCAGTTACGAGTATACGCAGTATTTT.

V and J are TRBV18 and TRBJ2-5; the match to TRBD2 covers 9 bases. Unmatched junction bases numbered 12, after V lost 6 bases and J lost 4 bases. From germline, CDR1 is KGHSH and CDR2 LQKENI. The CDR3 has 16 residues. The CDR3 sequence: CASSPSGKGLAETQYF. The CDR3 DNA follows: TGTGCCAGCTCGCCTAGCGGGAAGGGGCTTGCAGAGACCCAGTACTTC.